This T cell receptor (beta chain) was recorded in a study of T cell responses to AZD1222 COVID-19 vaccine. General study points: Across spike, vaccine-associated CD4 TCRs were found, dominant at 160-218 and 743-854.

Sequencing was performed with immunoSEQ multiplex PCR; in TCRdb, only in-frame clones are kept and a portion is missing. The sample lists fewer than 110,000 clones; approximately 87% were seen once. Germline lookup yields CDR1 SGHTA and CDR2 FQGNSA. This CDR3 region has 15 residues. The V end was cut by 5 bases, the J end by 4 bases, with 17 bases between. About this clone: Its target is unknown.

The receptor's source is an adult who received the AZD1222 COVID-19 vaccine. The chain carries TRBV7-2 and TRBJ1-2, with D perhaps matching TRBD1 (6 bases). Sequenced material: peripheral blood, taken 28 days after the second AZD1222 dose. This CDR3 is CASSPDGRGAYGYTF. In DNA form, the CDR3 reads TGTGCCAGCAGCCCCGACGGCCGGGGGGCCTATGGCTACACCTTC.